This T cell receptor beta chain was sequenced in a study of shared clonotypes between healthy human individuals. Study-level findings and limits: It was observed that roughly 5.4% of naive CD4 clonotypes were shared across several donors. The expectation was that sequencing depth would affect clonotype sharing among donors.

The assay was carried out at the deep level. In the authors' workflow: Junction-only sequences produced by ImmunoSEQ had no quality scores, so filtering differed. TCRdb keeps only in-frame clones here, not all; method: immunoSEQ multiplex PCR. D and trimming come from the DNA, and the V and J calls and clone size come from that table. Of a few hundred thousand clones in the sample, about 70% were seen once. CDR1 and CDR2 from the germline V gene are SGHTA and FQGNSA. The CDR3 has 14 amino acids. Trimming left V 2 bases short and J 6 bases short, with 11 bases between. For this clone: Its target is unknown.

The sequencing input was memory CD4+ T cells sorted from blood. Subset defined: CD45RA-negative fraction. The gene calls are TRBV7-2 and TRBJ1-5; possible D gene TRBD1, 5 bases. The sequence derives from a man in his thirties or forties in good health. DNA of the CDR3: TGTGCCAGCAGCTTAATGAGGGGAAGTCAGCCCCAGCATTTT. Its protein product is CASSLMRGSQPQHF.